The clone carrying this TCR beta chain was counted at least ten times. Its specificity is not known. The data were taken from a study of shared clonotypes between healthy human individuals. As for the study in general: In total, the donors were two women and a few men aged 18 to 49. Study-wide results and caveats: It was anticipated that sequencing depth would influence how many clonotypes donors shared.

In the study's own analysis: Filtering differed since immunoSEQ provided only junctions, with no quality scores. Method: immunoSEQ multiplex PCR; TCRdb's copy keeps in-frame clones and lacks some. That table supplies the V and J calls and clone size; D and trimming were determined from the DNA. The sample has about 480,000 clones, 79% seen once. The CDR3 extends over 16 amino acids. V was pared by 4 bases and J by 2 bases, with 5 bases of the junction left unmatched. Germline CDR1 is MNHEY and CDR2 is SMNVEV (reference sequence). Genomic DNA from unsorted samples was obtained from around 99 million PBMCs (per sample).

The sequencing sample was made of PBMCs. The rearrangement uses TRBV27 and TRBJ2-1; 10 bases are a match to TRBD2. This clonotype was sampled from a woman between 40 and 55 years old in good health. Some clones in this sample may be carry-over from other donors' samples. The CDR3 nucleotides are TGTGCCAGCAGTTCATTTCTAGCGGGGGCCTACAATGAGCAGTTCTTC. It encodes CASSSFLAGAYNEQFF.